The 32 T cell receptor beta chains presented below share a single source sample, sequenced in a study of blood T cell repertoires in COVID-19. Profiled with immunoSEQ multiplex PCR; TCRdb holds only in-frame clones, not every one. The sample carries some 200,000 clones, about 87% recorded once. The sample taken for sequencing was peripheral blood. The receptors come from a man in his 70s with acute or convalescent COVID-19.

CDR3 region: CASSPGDTDTQYF. DNA of the CDR3: TGTGCCAGCAGCCCGGGGGACACAGATACGCAGTATTTT. V is TRBV6-5 and J is TRBJ2-3; D might be TRBD2 (6 bases). Trimming removed 6 bases at V and 2 bases at J, with 9 bases between. CDR1 is MNHEY and CDR2 is SVGAGI in the germline V gene. The CDR3 consists of 13 residues.

J is TRBJ2-2 and V is TRBV5-5; D uncertain. The CDR3 consists of 16 residues. Deletions cut 1 base from V and 2 bases from J, with 12 bases between. Germline CDR1 is SGHKS and CDR2 is YYEKEE (reference sequence). As DNA, the CDR3 is TGTGCCAGCAGCTTGTTTGGGCACGTTAACACCGGGGAGCTGTTTTTT. Translation gives CASSLFGHVNTGELFF.

The V gene is TRBV7-8, the J gene TRBJ1-5; a weak D match, TRBD1 (6 bases). Germline CDR1 reads SGHVS; CDR2 reads FQNEAQ. This CDR3 has 16 residues. Deletions cut 1 base from V and 4 bases from J, with 14 bases between. CDR3 region: CASSLEQGVMNQPQHF. DNA for the CDR3: TGTGCCAGCAGCTTAGAACAGGGCGTAATGAATCAGCCCCAGCATTTT.

The rearrangement joins TRBV7-8 to TRBJ2-3; TRBD2 matches at 9 bases. V gave up 5 bases and J gave up 6 bases; unmatched junction bases: 12. Germline V gene data show CDR1 as SGHVS and CDR2 as FQNEAQ. This CDR3 has 16 amino acids. The CDR3 protein is CASSPLGIAGEDTQYF. Here the CDR3 DNA reads TGTGCCAGCAGCCCCCTCGGGATAGCGGGAGAGGATACGCAGTATTTT.

In its sample, this clone was seen once. Other nucleotide sequences from this sample produce the same CDR3. The V call is TRBV5-1, the J call TRBJ2-1, with a tentative D call TRBD2 (6 bases). Germline-derived CDR1 and CDR2 are SGHRS and YFSETQ. Trimming took 4 bases from V and 0 from J, leaving 11 bases between them. The CDR3 covers 15 residues. The CDR3 DNA reads TGCGCCAGCAGCAGTAGCGGAAGCTCCTACAATGAGCAGTTCTTC. Protein product: CASSSSGSSYNEQFF.

This sequence joins TRBV5-5 and TRBJ1-5; D uncertain. V was shortened by 0 bases and J by 2 bases, with 12 bases between the two germline ends. Germline V gene lookup returns CDR1 SGHKS and CDR2 YYEKEE (reference sequence). The CDR3 runs 16 residues. The CDR3: CASSLALALGNQPQHF. DNA of the CDR3: TGTGCCAGCAGCTTGGCGTTGGCTCTGGGCAATCAGCCCCAGCATTTT.

This clone was counted a few times. The V call is TRBV7-9, the J call TRBJ2-7, with D possibly matching TRBD2 (6 bases). Per germline, CDR1 SEHNR and CDR2 FQNEAQ (reference sequence). The V and J ends lost 6 bases and 7 bases respectively, with 19 bases between them. The CDR3 length is 14 residues. CDR3 in amino acids: CASRRDGTGGEQYF. In nucleotides, the CDR3 is TGTGCCAGCAGGAGGGACGGGACTGGCGGGGAGCAGTACTTC. Full variable domain (remainder filled in from reference TRBV7-9 and TRBJ2-7): DTGVSQNPRHKITKRGQNVTFRCDPISEHNRLYWYRQTLGQGPEFLTYFQNEAQLEKSRLLSDRFSAERPKGSFSTLEIQRTEQGDSAMYLCASRRDGTGGEQYFGPGTRLTVT.

The rearrangement joins TRBV5-1 to TRBJ2-1; D is ambiguous. Per germline, CDR1 SGHRS and CDR2 YFSETQ. The CDR3 has 16 residues. Trimming removed 4 bases at V and 0 bases at J, with 14 bases between. The CDR3 sequence: CASSRTAGSSYNEQFF. In nucleotides, the CDR3 is TGCGCCAGCAGCCGTACGGCAGGCAGCTCCTACAATGAGCAGTTCTTC.

Concerning this clone: Additional DNA sequences in this sample encode the identical CDR3. V gene TRBV7-3 combines with J gene TRBJ2-7; a weak D match, TRBD1 (7 bases). Germline values: CDR1 SGHTA, CDR2 FQGTGA. This CDR3 has 13 residues. V lost 5 bases to trimming and J lost 7 bases, with 15 bases between them. This CDR3 is CASSPRQGGEQYF. The CDR3 DNA reads as TGTGCCAGCAGCCCTCGACAGGGAGGAGAGCAGTACTTC.

This clone showed up just once. The chain links TRBV28 to TRBJ2-5; TRBD2 matches 9 bases. CDR1 MDHEN and CDR2 SYDVKM come from the germline V gene. V dropped 7 bases and J dropped 2; count of bases not matched to a gene: 11. The CDR3 consists of 16 residues. The DNA of the CDR3 is TGTGCCAGCACCTCTTGGGCTAGCGGGGAACAAGAGACCCAGTACTTC. This translates into CASTSWASGEQETQYF.

V and J are TRBV7-8 and TRBJ2-1; TRBD2 aligns across 16 bases. Trimming removed 3 bases from V and 12 bases from J; junction bases left unmatched: 8. The germline V gene has CDR1 SGHVS and CDR2 FQNEAQ. The CDR3 contains 16 residues. CDR3: CASSLEGLAGGWWQFF. CDR3 DNA sequence: TGTGCCAGCAGCTTGGAGGGACTAGCGGGAGGGTGGTGGCAGTTCTTC.

V gene TRBV7-9 combines with J gene TRBJ1-1; D is unresolved. This CDR3 is built from 10 residues. The V end was cut by 5 bases, the J end by 8 bases, with 6 bases between. Germline CDR1 SEHNR, CDR2 FQNEAQ (reference sequence). CDR3 sequence (DNA): TGTGCCAGCAGCGCCCTAGAAGCTTTCTTT. Its translation is CASSALEAFF.

This clone was detected only a few times. V and J are TRBV3-1 (or the pseudogene TRBV3-2) and TRBJ2-1; TRBD1 matches 7 bases. The CDR3 has 16 residues. Germline CDR1 is LGHDT and CDR2 is YNNKEL (reference sequence). The V segment lost 1 base and the J segment 9 bases; nucleotides outside the gene matches: 12. DNA for the CDR3: TGTGCCAGCAGCCAAGGGAGTAGGGGGCGCAGACTTGAGCAGTTCTTC. This translates into CASSQGSRGRRLEQFF.

The CDR3, as DNA: TGTGCCAGCAGTTACTCGTACGGGAGGGCCTACAATGAGCAGTTCTTC. It encodes CASSYSYGRAYNEQFF. The chain is built from TRBV6-5 and TRBJ2-1; the match to TRBD2 covers 8 bases. Trimming took 0 bases from V and 2 from J; bases not matched to a gene: 3. The CDR3 spans 16 residues. Germline CDR1 and CDR2: MNHEY and SVGAGI.

This clone was counted once. The chain is built from TRBV18 and TRBJ1-2, with D unresolved. Per germline, CDR1 KGHSH and CDR2 LQKENI. Trimming took off 1 base at V and 8 bases at J, with 14 bases between the two ends. The CDR3 contains 14 residues. The CDR3 loop reads CASSPRVGEGGYTF. CDR3 nucleotides: TGTGCCAGCTCACCACGCGTCGGGGAGGGCGGCTACACCTTC.

The rearrangement joins TRBV19 to TRBJ2-4; 9 bases are a match to TRBD1. This CDR3 spans 14 amino acids. Germline trimming cut 6 bases from V and 6 bases from J; bases unmatched to any gene: 6. Per germline, CDR1 LNHDA and CDR2 SQIVND (reference sequence). The CDR3 bases are TGTGCCAGTAGAGGGACAGGGTGGGGAAACATTCAGTACTTC. The encoded protein is CASRGTGWGNIQYF.

V gene TRBV7-9 combines with J gene TRBJ2-7, with TRBD1 identical over 7 bases. Looked up from germline, CDR1 is SEHNR and CDR2 is FQNEAQ (reference sequence). V lost 3 bases and J lost 6; bases outside the gene matches: 8. CDR3 length: 14 residues. The CDR3 DNA follows: TGTGCCAGCAGCTTGGACAGGAACTCGGCCGAGCAGTACTTC. Protein: CASSLDRNSAEQYF. The complete variable domain, with remaining parts taken from reference TRBV7-9 and TRBJ2-7, reads DTGVSQNPRHKITKRGQNVTFRCDPISEHNRLYWYRQTLGQGPEFLTYFQNEAQLEKSRLLSDRFSAERPKGSFSTLEIQRTEQGDSAMYLCASSLDRNSAEQYFGPGTRLTVT.

There are a few counts of this clone. The rearrangement links TRBV30 to TRBJ1-2, with D tentatively TRBD1 (5 bases). Looked up from germline, CDR1 is GTSNPN and CDR2 is SVGIG (reference sequence). Trimming stripped 2 bases from V and 2 bases from J, with 12 bases between. This CDR3 is 14 amino acids long. CDR3 coding DNA: TGTGCCTGGAGTAAGAAACAGGCAAACTATGGCTACACCTTC. Residues: CAWSKKQANYGYTF.

The chain recombines TRBV9 with TRBJ1-4; 7 bases are a match to TRBD1. The CDR3 length is 13 residues. CDR1 and CDR2 from the germline V gene are SGDLS and YYNGEE. J lost 8 bases, V lost 5 bases, and 6 bases had no gene match. The CDR3 DNA reads TGTGCCAGCAGTCAGGGGGATCGGGAAAAACTGTTTTTT. Amino acids: CASSQGDREKLFF. The whole variable domain, filled in from reference TRBV9 and TRBJ1-4, reads DSGVTQTPKHLITATGQRVTLRCSPRSGDLSVYWYQQSLDQGLQFLIQYYNGEERAKGNILERFSAQQFPDLHSELNLSSLELGDSALYFCASSQGDREKLFFGSGTQLSVL.

V gene TRBV19 combines with J gene TRBJ2-4; D unresolved. CDR1 and CDR2 from the germline V gene are LNHDA and SQIVND (reference sequence). The length of the CDR3 is 15 residues. Trimming cost V 4 bases and J 0 bases, with 10 bases left between them. The DNA for the CDR3 is TGTGCCAGTAGTAACTTTCGTACAGCCAAAAACATTCAGTACTTC. Amino acid sequence: CASSNFRTAKNIQYF. Looking up the rest from reference TRBV19 and TRBJ2-4 gives the full variable domain: DGGITQSPKYLFRKEGQNVTLSCEQNLNHDAMYWYRQDPGQGLRLIYYSQIVNDFQKGDIAEGYSVSREKKESFPLTVTSAQKNPTAFYLCASSNFRTAKNIQYFGAGTRLSVL.

The chain joins TRBV6-6 to TRBJ1-1; no firm D call. This CDR3 has 13 residues. Per the germline V gene, CDR1 is MNHNY and CDR2 is SVGAGI (reference sequence). Between the trimmed V and J ends, which lost 0 bases and 3 bases, there was a span of 5 bases. Here the CDR3 reads CASSYSSDTEAFF. For the CDR3, the DNA is TGTGCCAGCAGTTACTCTTCCGACACTGAAGCTTTCTTT.

CDR3 loop: CAWRKTSGTGELFF. CDR3 nucleotide sequence: TGTGCCTGGAGGAAGACTAGCGGGACCGGGGAGCTGTTTTTT. J is TRBJ2-2 and V is TRBV30; TRBD2 matches at 10 bases. CDR3 length equals 14 residues. The ends lost 3 bases at V and 5 bases at J; junction bases unmatched: 3. CDR1 and CDR2 (germline): GTSNPN, SVGIG (reference sequence).

The gene calls are TRBV6-5 and TRBJ1-2; tentative D call: TRBD1 (6 bases). From germline, CDR1 is MNHEY and CDR2 SVGAGI. The V gene lost 2 bases and the J gene lost 8 bases, with 12 bases spanning the gap. The CDR3 consists of 13 residues. Here the CDR3 reads CASSYGQLWGYTF. As DNA, the CDR3 is TGTGCCAGCAGTTACGGACAGCTTTGGGGCTACACCTTC.

This clone has only one observation. The J gene is TRBJ2-5, the V gene TRBV19, with D perhaps matching TRBD2 (6 bases). Trimming removed 5 bases from V and 5 bases from J, with 15 bases in between. This CDR3 has 14 amino acids. In germline, CDR1 is LNHDA, CDR2 SQIVND (reference sequence). Here the CDR3 DNA reads TGTGCCAGTAGTCCCACACTAGCTGGGGAGACCCAGTACTTC. Translating it yields CASSPTLAGETQYF.

The CDR3 nucleotides are TGTGCCAGCTCACCATACGGGGGGAACACTGAAGCTTTCTTT. Encoded protein: CASSPYGGNTEAFF. The genes are TRBV18 and TRBJ1-1; possibly TRBD1 for D (5 bases). CDR1 and CDR2 from the germline V gene are KGHSH and LQKENI. The CDR3 length is 14 residues. The V end was cut by 2 bases, the J end by 1 base, with 8 bases between.

V gene TRBV3-1 (or the pseudogene TRBV3-2) combines with J gene TRBJ1-6; D unresolved. Trimming shortened V by 4 bases and J by 8 bases, and 12 bases separated the two germline ends. The CDR3 is 14 amino acids. CDR1 LGHDT and CDR2 YNNKEL come from the germline V gene (reference sequence). CDR3 DNA sequence: TGTGCCAGCAGCCCTCGCACCGGGGATTCACCCCTCCACTTT. Translated: CASSPRTGDSPLHF.

This chain uses TRBV7-2 with TRBJ2-5; no clear D. Trimming removed 1 base from V and 1 base from J, with 10 bases in between. Per germline, CDR1 SGHTA and CDR2 FQGNSA. The CDR3 is made up of 15 amino acids. This chain's CDR3 is CASSLGQRVQETQYF. CDR3 DNA sequence: TGTGCCAGCAGCTTAGGGCAGCGAGTCCAAGAGACCCAGTACTTC.

This clone was seen at least ten times. The chain recombines TRBV2 with TRBJ2-1, with TRBD1 as a possible D gene (5 bases). V dropped 8 bases and J dropped 6 bases, with 20 bases sitting between them. Germline assignment: CDR1 SNHLY and CDR2 FYNNEI. This CDR3 is built from 15 residues. The CDR3: CASPKWGPGPNEQFF. In nucleotides, the CDR3 is TGTGCCAGCCCCAAATGGGGCCCCGGGCCCAATGAGCAGTTCTTC.

J is TRBJ2-4 and V is TRBV7-9; 11 nucleotides align to TRBD1. The CDR3 extends over 16 amino acids. The germline V gene encodes CDR1 SEHNR and CDR2 FQNEAQ (reference sequence). The V and J ends lost 2 bases and 9 bases, in that order; junction bases with no gene match: 9. CDR3 nucleotide sequence: TGTGCCAGCAGCTTATGGACAGGGGGCGACATCGGCATTCAGTACTTC. Encoded protein: CASSLWTGGDIGIQYF.

The chain couples TRBV4-1 to TRBJ2-5; 10 bases fit TRBD1. The CDR3 is 13 residues long. Germline assignment: CDR1 MGHRA and CDR2 YSYEKL. V lost 6 bases, J lost 5 bases, and 3 bases stayed unmatched. The DNA of the CDR3 is TGCGCCAGCAGGGGGACAGGGGTTGAGACCCAGTACTTC. Amino acid sequence: CASRGTGVETQYF.

This clone showed up just once. The V gene is TRBV5-4, the J gene TRBJ2-3; 14 bases are a match to TRBD2. The CDR3 has 18 residues. Germline CDR1 reads SGHNT; CDR2 reads YYREEE (reference sequence). The ends lost 4 bases at V and 0 bases at J; junction bases unmatched: 7. The CDR3 protein is CASSLTSGRASSTDTQYF. The CDR3 DNA sequence: TGTGCCAGCAGCCTGACTAGCGGGAGGGCCTCTAGCACAGATACGCAGTATTTT. The whole variable domain, filled in from reference TRBV5-4 and TRBJ2-3, reads ETGVTQSPTHLIKTRGQQVTLRCSSQSGHNTVSWYQQALGQGPQFIFQYYREEENGRGNFPPRFSGLQFPNYSSELNVNALELDDSALYLCASSLTSGRASSTDTQYFGPGTRLTVL.

This rearrangement joins TRBV12-5 to TRBJ2-3; 9 nucleotides align to TRBD1. Germline CDR1 reads LGHNT; CDR2 reads FRNRAP. J lost 3 bases, V lost 5 bases, and 6 bases had no gene match. CDR3 length: 15 residues. The CDR3 loop reads CASGLGQGLTDTQYF. DNA for the CDR3: TGTGCTAGTGGTCTCGGACAGGGGTTAACAGATACGCAGTATTTT.